This T cell receptor beta chain was sequenced for a study of monozygotic twins with inflammatory bowel disease. From the 5' RACE reads, TCRdb lists one entry per CDR3 protein and no DNA. The listing records some 89,000 distinct CDR3 sequences. This CDR3 is built from 15 residues. CDR1 DFQATT and CDR2 SNEGSKA come from the germline V gene (reference sequence). The sequenced sample consisted of blood. J is TRBJ2-2 and V is TRBV20-1; TCRdb lists TRBD1, though no DNA is available to test this call. The TCR originated in a human donor with ulcerative colitis or Crohn's disease, or a healthy co-twin of an affected twin (not recorded which). The CDR3 loop is CSARVGGLYTGELFF.